The 12 T cell receptor beta chains presented below share a single source sample, sequenced in a study of CD8 T cells in ankylosing spondylitis. Study-wide results and limits: What seemed typical of ankylosing spondylitis blood was a TCR beta motif built from roughly 8 highly homologous variants.

In TCRdb, the 5' RACE reads were re-called with MiXCR into one record per CDR3 protein. There are over 700,000 distinct CDR3 sequences in the sample; 15% to 20% occur only once, and around a fifth lies in the top ten. These TCRs are of unknown antigen specificity. Sequencing used blood, either unsorted or a sorted T cell fraction (not recorded which). The receptors originated from a male donor with ankylosing spondylitis.

J is TRBJ2-3 and V is TRBV7-3; 7 bases match TRBD2. Germline CDR1 and CDR2: SGHTA and FQGTGA. The CDR3 runs to 15 residues. After removal of 5 bases from V and 0 bases from J, the junction contained 5 bases not matched to a gene. The CDR3 nucleotides are TGTGCCAGCAGCCCTAGCGGATACAGCACAGATACGCAGTATTTT. Translating gives CASSPSGYSTDTQYF. The full variable domain, rest sourced from reference TRBV7-3 and TRBJ2-3, is GAGVSQTPSNKVTEKGKYVELRCDPISGHTALYWYRQSLGQGPEFLIYFQGTGAADDSGLPNDRFFAVRPEGSVSTLKIQRTERGDSAVYLCASSPSGYSTDTQYFGPGTRLTVL.

This clonotype has at least ten counts. The chain carries TRBV11-1 and TRBJ2-7; tentatively, D is TRBD1 (6 bases). The CDR3 consists of 14 residues. Germline V gene data show CDR1 as SGHAT and CDR2 as FQDESV (reference sequence). Trimming pared 4 bases from V and 2 bases from J, leaving 12 bases between. The DNA for the CDR3 is TGTGCCAGCAGCTCGCGCAGGGGACCCTACGAGCAGTACTTC. It specifies CASSSRRGPYEQYF.

This chain uses TRBV7-7 with TRBJ2-7; 7 positions match TRBD2. Germline V gene sequence: CDR1 SSHAT, CDR2 FNYEAQ (reference sequence). V gave up 5 bases and J gave up 4 bases; unmatched junction bases: 11. CDR3 length equals 15 residues. CDR3 DNA: TGTGCCAGCAGCCCAGCGGGGACGACGGGTTACGAGCAGTACTTC. This sequence encodes CASSPAGTTGYEQYF.

The gene calls are TRBV4-1 and TRBJ2-2; the match to TRBD2 covers 7 bases. Trimming at V came to 2 bases and at J to 1 base, leaving 4 bases not matched to a gene. This CDR3 spans 16 amino acids. Germline CDR1 reads MGHRA; CDR2 reads YSYEKL. CDR3 in amino acids: CASSQSSGGNTGELFF. CDR3 in DNA: TGCGCCAGCAGCCAATCGTCGGGGGGGAACACCGGGGAGCTGTTTTTT.

The J gene is TRBJ1-5, the V gene TRBV5-5; no clear D gene. V was shortened by 4 bases and J by 2 bases, with 13 bases between the two germline ends. The CDR3 runs 15 residues. Germline lookup yields CDR1 SGHKS and CDR2 YYEKEE (reference sequence). The CDR3 reads CASSLHDSGNQPQHF. The CDR3 region has the DNA TGTGCCAGCAGCCTGCACGATTCGGGCAATCAGCCCCAGCATTTT.

The rearrangement uses TRBV11-2 and TRBJ2-1; 7 bases align to TRBD2. Germline CDR1 and CDR2: SGHAT and FQNNGV. The CDR3 has 15 amino acids. J lost 3 bases, V lost 1 base, and 3 bases had no gene match. Here the CDR3 reads CASSLGRDYYNEQFF. The CDR3 DNA is TGTGCCAGCAGCTTAGGCCGGGACTACTACAATGAGCAGTTCTTC.

This clonotype was picked up a small number of times. The J gene is TRBJ2-5, the V gene TRBV12-3 or TRBV12-4; 7 nucleotides align to TRBD1. This CDR3 spans 15 amino acids. The junction had 8 bases not matched to a gene; V was cut back by 3 bases and J by 4 bases. The CDR3 DNA reads TGTGCCAGCAGTTTCGGGACAGCCCTGGGAGAGACCCAGTACTTC. Translated: CASSFGTALGETQYF.

The gene calls are TRBV7-3 and TRBJ2-1; D is perhaps TRBD1 (6 bases). The CDR3 extends over 16 amino acids. The V gene's germline CDR1 is SGHTA and CDR2 FQGTGA. The V end was cut by 5 bases, the J end by 0 bases, with 14 bases between. The CDR3 region is CASSPRADSSYNEQFF. CDR3 DNA: TGTGCCAGCAGCCCCCGTGCGGACAGCTCCTACAATGAGCAGTTCTTC.

This clonotype has a handful of counts. The rearrangement uses TRBV7-2 and TRBJ2-3, with D possibly matching TRBD2 (6 bases). The CDR3 contains 17 residues. The V and J ends lost 4 bases and 1 base respectively, with 18 bases between them. Germline V gene lookup returns CDR1 SGHTA and CDR2 FQGNSA. The CDR3 DNA follows: TGTGCCAGCAGCTCGCGGGCGGGGATGGGGCGCACAGATACGCAGTATTTT. Encoded protein: CASSSRAGMGRTDTQYF.

Only a few counts were recorded for this clonotype. This chain connects TRBV27 to TRBJ2-5; 15 nucleotides agree with TRBD2. The CDR3 has 18 residues. Germline CDR1 is MNHEY and CDR2 is SMNVEV (reference sequence). The ends lost 0 bases at V and 5 bases at J; junction bases unmatched: 7. The CDR3 loop is CASSLSGGLAGGRETQYF. CDR3 nucleotides: TGTGCCAGCAGTTTATCGGGGGGACTAGCGGGAGGTCGGGAGACCCAGTACTTC.

V and J are TRBV4-2 and TRBJ2-7, with 13 positions matching TRBD2. CDR1 is LGHNA and CDR2 is YNFKEQ in the germline V gene. Trimming removed 4 bases from V and 4 bases from J; junction bases left unmatched: 7. This CDR3 is built from 16 residues. CDR3 DNA sequence: TGTGCCAGCAGCCTAACCGGGACTAGCGGGACATACGAGCAGTACTTC. Residues: CASSLTGTSGTYEQYF.

This clonotype turned up a few times. J is TRBJ2-7 and V is TRBV4-3; 12 nucleotides agree with TRBD2. Per germline, CDR1 LGHNA and CDR2 YSLEER. The CDR3 consists of 15 residues. V lost 5 bases and J lost 4; bases outside the gene matches: 6. The CDR3, as DNA: TGCGCCAGCAGCAAACTAGCGGGAGGACAGTACGAGCAGTACTTC. Protein: CASSKLAGGQYEQYF.